Below are 22 T cell receptor beta chains sequenced from a single sample in a study of glioma-infiltrating T cells after dendritic cell vaccination. Clones were read by immunoSEQ multiplex PCR, and TCRdb kept only the in-frame ones, dropping some. Seen here are 80,000 to 95,000 clones, over 65% observed once, and the top ten hold 2.5% to 3.5%. Material: blood, obtained before dendritic cell vaccination. The receptors were sampled from a human donor with glioblastoma.

In this sample, this clone turned up a few times. The chain links TRBV4-1 to TRBJ1-4; no clear D. The CDR3 is 14 amino acids. Germline assignment: CDR1 MGHRA and CDR2 YSYEKL. Trimming pared 0 bases from V and 4 bases from J, leaving 6 bases between. CDR3 sequence reads: CASSQDQNNEKLFF. The CDR3 DNA is TGCGCCAGCAGCCAAGATCAGAATAATGAAAAACTGTTTTTT.

The V and J genes are TRBV1 and TRBJ1-2; the table gives TRBD1 as D, unverified against the DNA. TRBV1 is termed a pseudogene. The CDR3 extends over 15 amino acids. CDR3 loop: CTSSQVGQGFYGYTF. The CDR3 nucleotides read TGCACCAGCAGCCAAGTTGGACAGGGGTTCTATGGCTACACCTTC.

CDR3 nucleotides: TGTGCCAGCAGCTTAGGGGACAGGGTCAGTCAGCCCCAGCATTTT. This translates into CASSLGDRVSQPQHF. The chain has TRBV7-9 and TRBJ1-5; 9 bases fit TRBD1. J gave up 6 bases and V 1 base, and 4 bases lay outside the gene matches. Germline CDR1 reads SEHNR; CDR2 reads FQNEAQ (reference sequence). There are 15 residues in the CDR3.

The J gene is TRBJ1-2, the V gene TRBV30, with D maybe TRBD1 (5 bases). Trimming stripped 5 bases from V and 4 bases from J, with 20 bases between. The length of the CDR3 is 15 residues. CDR1 is GTSNPN, CDR2 SVGIG, per germline (reference sequence). The CDR3 loop is CAWAPKDRTPYGYTF. Written as DNA, the CDR3 is TGTGCCTGGGCTCCAAAAGACAGAACCCCCTATGGCTACACCTTC.

The chain recombines TRBV2 with TRBJ1-5; 8 bases are a match to TRBD1. V was clipped by 7 bases and J by 4 bases; unmatched bases: 6. Germline CDR1 reads SNHLY; CDR2 reads FYNNEI. This CDR3 is 14 amino acids long. CDR3 coding DNA: TGTGCCAGCATCAAGGACAGGGAGAATCAGCCCCAGCATTTT. Translated: CASIKDRENQPQHF.

The chain couples TRBV19 to TRBJ1-5; TRBD1 matches at 9 bases. The germline V gene encodes CDR1 LNHDA and CDR2 SQIVND (reference sequence). V trimming: 7 bases; J trimming: 6 bases; junction bases outside the gene matches: 16. The CDR3 runs 17 residues. The CDR3 nucleotides read TGTGCCAGTACTAATCAACAACAGGGGGCGAAAGGTCAGCCCCAGCATTTT. This encodes CASTNQQQGAKGQPQHF.

Only one count was recorded for this clone. This rearrangement joins TRBV5-1 to TRBJ2-7; 7 bases are a match to TRBD1. Germline V lookup: CDR1 SGHRS, CDR2 YFSETQ. The V and J ends lost 0 bases and 6 bases, in that order; junction bases with no gene match: 12. The CDR3 covers 16 residues. The CDR3 spells CASSLEVRTGPREQYF. The CDR3 coding sequence is TGCGCCAGCAGCTTGGAGGTCAGGACAGGTCCTCGCGAGCAGTACTTC.

The chain has TRBV2 and TRBJ1-3, with a possible D match to TRBD1 (5 bases). V shed 8 bases and J shed 4 bases, with 12 bases lying between them. The CDR3 totals 13 residues. Germline lookup yields CDR1 SNHLY and CDR2 FYNNEI. The CDR3 DNA reads TGTGCCAGCGGCAGGGTTAAAGGAAACACCATATATTTT. This gives the protein CASGRVKGNTIYF.

The chain combines TRBV13 with TRBJ1-2, with 12 bases matching TRBD1. The CDR3 totals 15 residues. V lost 4 bases, J lost 8 bases, and 8 bases stayed unmatched. The germline V gene has CDR1 PRHDT and CDR2 FYEKMQ (reference sequence). CDR3 nucleotide sequence: TGTGCCAGCAGCTCAATGGGACAGGGGGCTGGCGGCTACACCTTC. It codes for CASSSMGQGAGGYTF.

The chain has TRBV6-5 and TRBJ1-3; D remains ambiguous. The CDR3 has 16 amino acids. From germline, CDR1 is MNHEY and CDR2 SVGAGI. Trimming removed 6 bases from V and 0 bases from J, with 15 bases in between. This CDR3 reads CASSYTDRYSGNTIYF. Here the CDR3 DNA reads TGTGCCAGCAGCTACACAGACCGCTACTCTGGAAACACCATATATTTT.

A single count supports this clone. The chain joins TRBV6-5 to TRBJ2-3; D is possibly TRBD2 (5 bases). V was shortened by 0 bases and J by 2 bases, with 9 bases between the two germline ends. The germline V gene encodes CDR1 MNHEY and CDR2 SVGAGI. CDR3 length equals 15 residues. This CDR3 reads CASSYSRGITDTQYF. CDR3 nucleotides: TGTGCCAGCAGTTACTCGAGAGGGATCACAGATACGCAGTATTTT.

The CDR3 DNA sequence: TGCGCCAGCAGTCTTCCGGGTCCCTACGAGCAGTACTTC. This gives the protein CASSLPGPYEQYF. This sequence joins TRBV5-1 and TRBJ2-5, with unresolved D. The tail of the sequence fits TRBJ2-7 better, so the J call may be wrong. The CDR3 runs 13 residues. Germline values: CDR1 SGHRS, CDR2 YFSETQ.

This sequence joins TRBV19 and TRBJ2-7; 7 positions match TRBD1. V was clipped by 5 bases and J by 3 bases; unmatched bases: 7. Germline V CDR1 and CDR2: LNHDA, SQIVND (reference sequence). There are 14 residues in the CDR3. CDR3 region: CASSLTGTVYEQYF. Written as DNA, the CDR3 is TGTGCCAGTAGTCTCACAGGGACAGTCTACGAGCAGTACTTC. The entire variable domain, with the rest obtained from reference TRBV19 and TRBJ2-7, is as follows: DGGITQSPKYLFRKEGQNVTLSCEQNLNHDAMYWYRQDPGQGLRLIYYSQIVNDFQKGDIAEGYSVSREKKESFPLTVTSAQKNPTAFYLCASSLTGTVYEQYFGPGTRLTVT.

V gene TRBV5-4 combines with J gene TRBJ1-6; weak D call: TRBD1 (5 bases). Trimming shortened V by 5 bases and J by 12 bases, and 24 bases separated the two germline ends. The CDR3 covers 16 residues. The germline CDR1 and CDR2 sequences are SGHNT and YYREEE (reference sequence). CDR3 sequence reads: CASSDRQGGSRGPLHF. As DNA, the CDR3 is TGTGCCAGCAGTGACCGCCAGGGCGGTTCTAGGGGACCCCTCCACTTT.

This clone is a singleton in its sample. This chain links TRBV2 with TRBJ2-1; TRBD2 matches 13 bases. The CDR3 consists of 16 residues. CDR1 is SNHLY, CDR2 FYNNEI, per germline. J was trimmed by 7 bases and V by 3 bases; bases with no gene match: 6. In nucleotides, the CDR3 is TGTGCCAGCAGTGACCTACTAGCGGGAGGGCCGAATGAGCAGTTCTTC. Translated: CASSDLLAGGPNEQFF.

This rearrangement joins TRBV2 to TRBJ2-7; 9 bases map to TRBD2. CDR3 length: 14 amino acids. The trim removed 8 bases at V and 0 bases at J, leaving 5 bases unmatched. Germline assignment: CDR1 SNHLY and CDR2 FYNNEI. This CDR3 is CASVSGSYSYEQYF. In DNA, the CDR3 is TGTGCCAGCGTTAGCGGGAGCTACTCCTACGAGCAGTACTTC.

J is TRBJ1-5 and V is TRBV4-2, with 10 positions matching TRBD1. Germline CDR1 reads LGHNA; CDR2 reads YNFKEQ. Trimming cost V 3 bases and J 7 bases; bases outside gene matches: 9. The CDR3 has 16 residues. For the CDR3, the DNA is TGTGCCAGCAGCCATTTAGACAGGGGGCCAGGGCAGCCCCAGCATTTT. It specifies CASSHLDRGPGQPQHF.

The chain combines TRBV18 with TRBJ2-7; 8 positions match TRBD1. CDR3 length: 13 amino acids. V gave up 5 bases and J gave up 7 bases; unmatched junction bases: 7. The germline gives CDR1 KGHSH, CDR2 LQKENI. The CDR3 region is CASSVRGLGEQYF. The CDR3 DNA follows: TGTGCCAGCTCAGTCAGGGGGCTTGGAGAGCAGTACTTC. The full variable domain, rest sourced from reference TRBV18 and TRBJ2-7, is NAGVMQNPRHLVRRRGQEARLRCSPMKGHSHVYWYRQLPEEGLKFMVYLQKENIIDESGMPKERFSAEFPKEGPSILRIQQVVRGDSAAYFCASSVRGLGEQYFGPGTRLTVT.

The genes are TRBV10-1 and TRBJ1-1, with a weak D call TRBD1 (6 bases). Germline V lookup: CDR1 WNHNN, CDR2 SYGVQD (reference sequence). The CDR3 loop spans 16 amino acids. The V end was cut by 0 bases, the J end by 2 bases, with 13 bases between. CDR3 nucleotides: TGCGCCAGCAGTGAGTCCGGGACAAGGGGAAACACTGAAGCTTTCTTT. This translates into CASSESGTRGNTEAFF.

Details on this clone: Other DNA sequences of this sample code for an identical CDR3. This chain uses TRBV5-6 with TRBJ1-1; D remains unclear. The germline gives CDR1 SGHDT, CDR2 YYEEEE. Between the trimmed V and J ends, which lost 1 base and 7 bases, there was a span of 8 bases. This CDR3 has 12 residues. CDR3 DNA sequence: TGTGCCAGCAGCTTGTCCTTCGTTGAAGCTTTCTTT. This translates into CASSLSFVEAFF.

The chain employs TRBV5-5 and TRBJ2-2, with D possibly being TRBD2 (5 bases). V was clipped by 4 bases and J by 2 bases, with 12 bases between them. CDR1 SGHKS and CDR2 YYEKEE come from the germline V gene (reference sequence). This CDR3 spans 15 amino acids. Here the CDR3 reads CASSPREGNTGELFF. In DNA, the CDR3 is TGTGCCAGCAGCCCCCGAGAGGGAAACACCGGGGAGCTGTTTTTT.

This clone was observed a single time. The chain joins TRBV9 to TRBJ2-7; 8 positions agree with TRBD2. CDR3 length: 17 residues. Trimming cost V 4 bases and J 5 bases; bases outside gene matches: 17. CDR1 and CDR2 from the germline V gene are SGDLS and YYNGEE. The CDR3 reads CASSPTWYREGLNEQYF. CDR3 coding DNA: TGTGCCAGCAGCCCCACTTGGTACCGGGAGGGCCTTAACGAGCAGTACTTC.